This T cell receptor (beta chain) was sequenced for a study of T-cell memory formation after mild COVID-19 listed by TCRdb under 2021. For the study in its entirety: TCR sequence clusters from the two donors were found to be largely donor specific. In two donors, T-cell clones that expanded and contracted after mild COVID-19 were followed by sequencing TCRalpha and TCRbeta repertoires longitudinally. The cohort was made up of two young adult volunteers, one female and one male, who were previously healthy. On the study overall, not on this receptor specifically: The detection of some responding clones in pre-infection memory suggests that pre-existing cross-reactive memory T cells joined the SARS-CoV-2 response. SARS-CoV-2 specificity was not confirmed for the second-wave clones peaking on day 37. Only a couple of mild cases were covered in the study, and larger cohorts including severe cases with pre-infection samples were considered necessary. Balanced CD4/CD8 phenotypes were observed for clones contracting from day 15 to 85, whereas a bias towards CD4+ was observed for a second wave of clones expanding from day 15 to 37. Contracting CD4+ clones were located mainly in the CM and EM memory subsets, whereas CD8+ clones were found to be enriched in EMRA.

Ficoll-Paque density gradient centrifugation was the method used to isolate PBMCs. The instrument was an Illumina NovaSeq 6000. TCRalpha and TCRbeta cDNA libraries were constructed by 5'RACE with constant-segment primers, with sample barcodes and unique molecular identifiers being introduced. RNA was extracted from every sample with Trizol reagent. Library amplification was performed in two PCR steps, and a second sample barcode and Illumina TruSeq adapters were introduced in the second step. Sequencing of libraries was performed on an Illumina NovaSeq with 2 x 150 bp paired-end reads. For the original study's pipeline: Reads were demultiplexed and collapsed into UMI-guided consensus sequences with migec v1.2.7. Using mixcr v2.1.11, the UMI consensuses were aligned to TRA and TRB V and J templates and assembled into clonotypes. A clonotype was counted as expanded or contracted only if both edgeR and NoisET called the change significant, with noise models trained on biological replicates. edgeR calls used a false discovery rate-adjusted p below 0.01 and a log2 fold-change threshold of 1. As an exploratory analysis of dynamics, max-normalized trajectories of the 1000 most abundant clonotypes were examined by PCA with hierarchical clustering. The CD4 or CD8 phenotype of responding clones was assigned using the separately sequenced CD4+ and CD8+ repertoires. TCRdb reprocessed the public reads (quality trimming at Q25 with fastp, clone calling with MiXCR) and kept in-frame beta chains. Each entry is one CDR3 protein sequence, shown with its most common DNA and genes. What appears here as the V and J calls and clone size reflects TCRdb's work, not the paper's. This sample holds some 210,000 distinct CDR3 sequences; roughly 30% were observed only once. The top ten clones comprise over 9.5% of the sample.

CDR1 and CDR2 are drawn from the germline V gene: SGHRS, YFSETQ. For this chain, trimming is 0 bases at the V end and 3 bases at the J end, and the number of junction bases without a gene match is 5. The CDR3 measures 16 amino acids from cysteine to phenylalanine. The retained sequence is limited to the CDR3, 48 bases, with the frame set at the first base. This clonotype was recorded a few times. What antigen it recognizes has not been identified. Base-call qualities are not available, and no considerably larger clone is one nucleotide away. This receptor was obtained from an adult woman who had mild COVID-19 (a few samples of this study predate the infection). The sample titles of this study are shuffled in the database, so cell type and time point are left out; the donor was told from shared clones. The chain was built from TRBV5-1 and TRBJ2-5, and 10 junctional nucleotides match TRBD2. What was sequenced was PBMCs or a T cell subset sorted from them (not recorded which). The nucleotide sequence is TGCGCCAGCAGCTTGGCCCCTCTAGCGGGGGAAGAGACCCAGTACTTC. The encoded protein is CASSLAPLAGEETQYF.